The rows below give T cell receptor beta chains drawn from one sample of a study of cytomegalovirus exposure and HLA in healthy donors. TCRdb's table, derived via immunoSEQ multiplex PCR, lists solely in-frame clones and lacks some. The repertoire has about 190,000 clones, more than 75% of them found once; the top ten carry roughly 0.75%. The sequenced sample consisted of PBMCs. These receptors were collected from a woman aged 18-35 years in good health and CMV-seronegative. Both conserved end residues are part of each CDR3. A D gene is named only where the DNA matches it firmly. Some rows have no size entry. The others give once, few or many, or a class for an expanded clone.

TRBV30	TRBJ2-7	-	-	TGTGCCTGGAACAATGGCGGGACCTACGAGCAGTACTTC	CAWNNGGTYEQYF
TRBV7-2	TRBJ2-3	-	few	TGTGCCAGCAGCCGTTACACAGATACGCAGTATTTT	CASSRYTDTQYF
TRBV19	TRBJ1-5	TRBD1	-	TGTGCCAGTAGTACGGGACAGATTAGCAATCAGCCCCAGCATTTT	CASSTGQISNQPQHF
TRBV5-4	TRBJ2-7	TRBD1	-	TGTGCCAGCAGCCCTGGACAGGGGGGGTTCGAGCAGTACTTC	CASSPGQGGFEQYF
TRBV7-9	TRBJ2-7	-	-	TGTGCCAGCAGCTTGCTCCAGGCTACCTACGAGCAGTACTTC	CASSLLQATYEQYF
TRBV20-1	TRBJ2-7	-	-	TGCAGTGCTACGCGCTACGAGCAGTACTTC	CSATRYEQYF
TRBV19	TRBJ1-4	-	-	TGTGCCAGTAGTGTTCGGAGGGCCGTCGGGGAAAAACTGTTTTTT	CASSVRRAVGEKLFF
TRBV7-8	TRBJ2-7	TRBD2	-	TGTGCCAGCAGCTTAGGACTAGCGGGGGGCTACGAGCAGTACTTC	CASSLGLAGGYEQYF
TRBV28	TRBJ2-7	-	-	TGTGCCAGCAGTTTAAACAGGGAAAACCCCCTTAACCCGGAGCAGTACTTC	CASSLNRENPLNPEQYF
TRBV2	TRBJ2-5	TRBD2	-	TGTGCCAGCAGTGAAACAGAGATAACTAGCGGGGACTACCAAGAGACCCAGTACTTC	CASSETEITSGDYQETQYF
TRBV6-1	TRBJ2-7	TRBD1	-	TGTGCCAGCAGTGGCGCGGACAGGGGTACCTACGAGCAGTACTTC	CASSGADRGTYEQYF
TRBV11-2	TRBJ2-2	TRBD2	-	TGTGCCAGCAGCTTAGGTTCCGGCGGCGGGGGGGCCGGGGAGCTGTTTTTT	CASSLGSGGGGAGELFF
TRBV28	TRBJ2-5	TRBD2	-	TGTGCCAGCACCCTGACTAGCGGGTCAGAGACCCAGTACTTC	CASTLTSGSETQYF
TRBV12-5	TRBJ2-7	TRBD1	once	TGTGCTAGTGGTTTGGCTTTGGACAGGGCCTCCTACGAGCAGTACTTC	CASGLALDRASYEQYF
TRBV9	TRBJ1-3	-	few	TGTGCCAGCAGCCCGCCACAGACCTCTGGAAACACCATATATTTT	CASSPPQTSGNTIYF
TRBV28	TRBJ1-5	-	-	TGTGCCAGCAGTTTCCGGTACAGCCAAAATCAGCCCCAGCATTTT	CASSFRYSQNQPQHF
TRBV7-9	TRBJ1-4	TRBD1	-	TGTGCCAGCAGCTTAGCACGGACAGGGTCTGAAAAACTGTTTTTT	CASSLARTGSEKLFF
TRBV15	TRBJ1-2	-	-	TGTGCCACCAGCAGAGGTTGGGCAGGGGATAACTATGGCTACACCTTC	CATSRGWAGDNYGYTF
TRBV27	TRBJ2-7	TRBD2	-	TGTGCCAGCAGTACCTCCGGGACTAGAAACGAGCAGTACTTC	CASSTSGTRNEQYF
TRBV5-4	TRBJ1-6	-	-	TGTGCCAGCAGCTTAGAACAGGTCACCTTTAATTCACCCCTCCACTTT	CASSLEQVTFNSPLHF
TRBV10-3	TRBJ1-5	-	-	TGTGCCATCAGTGAGTCTATCTATAGCAATCAGCCCCAGCATTTT	CAISESIYSNQPQHF
TRBV28	TRBJ1-1	-	-	TGTGCCAGCAGTCCCCATTTGGGAGGGATCGCCGGCACTGAAGCTTTCTTT	CASSPHLGGIAGTEAFF
TRBV7-2	TRBJ1-5	-	-	TGTGCCAGCAGTAAACGGGATCAGCCCCAGCATTTT	CASSKRDQPQHF